The 23 T cell receptor beta chains in this list originate from one sample, sequenced in a study of blood T cell repertoires in COVID-19. Generated by immunoSEQ multiplex PCR, the TCRdb table keeps only in-frame clones and is missing some. The data hold 150,000 or so clones, with 80% to 90% observed a single time. Sequenced: peripheral blood. Source of these receptors: a middle-aged woman with acute or convalescent COVID-19.

The J gene is TRBJ2-5, the V gene TRBV5-6, with D maybe TRBD2 (6 bases). This CDR3 is built from 15 residues. V lost 1 base and J lost 5, with 15 bases in between. Germline CDR1 and CDR2: SGHDT and YYEEEE. CDR3 residues: CASSLLIREMETQYF. Written as DNA, the CDR3 is TGTGCCAGCAGCTTGTTAATTCGGGAGATGGAGACCCAGTACTTC. The variable domain in full, completed from reference TRBV5-6 and TRBJ2-5, reads DAGVTQSPTHLIKTRGQQVTLRCSPKSGHDTVSWYQQALGQGPQFIFQYYEEEERQRGNFPDRFSGHQFPNYSSELNVNALLLGDSALYLCASSLLIREMETQYFGPGTRLLVL.

The rearrangement uses TRBV10-1 and TRBJ2-1; D is perhaps TRBD1 (7 bases). The V gene's germline CDR1 is WNHNN and CDR2 SYGVQD (reference sequence). There are 15 residues in the CDR3. With 6 bases removed from V and 0 bases from J, the gap between germline ends came to 12 bases. The DNA of the CDR3 is TGCGCCAGCAGCGGAGGGGGCTTCTCCTACAATGAGCAGTTCTTC. Translating it yields CASSGGGFSYNEQFF.

V and J are TRBV5-1 and TRBJ2-2; TRBD2 matches 10 bases. V was clipped by 7 bases and J by 2 bases; unmatched bases: 5. Germline-derived CDR1 and CDR2 are SGHRS and YFSETQ. The CDR3 is made up of 15 amino acids. Written as DNA, the CDR3 is TGCGCCAGCCGCAGGACTAGCGGAAACACCGGGGAGCTGTTTTTT. Encoded protein: CASRRTSGNTGELFF.

This clone has just one count. This chain connects TRBV7-9 to TRBJ2-1; no clear D gene. The CDR3 is 12 residues long. Trimming removed 6 bases at V and 6 bases at J, with 9 bases between. Germline V gene lookup returns CDR1 SEHNR and CDR2 FQNEAQ (reference sequence). CDR3 nucleotide sequence: TGTGCCAGCAGTGTGAGGCCCAATGAGCAGTTCTTC. It codes for CASSVRPNEQFF.

This clone was observed a few times. The chain has TRBV27 and TRBJ1-6; D is perhaps TRBD1 (5 bases). V dropped 2 bases and J dropped 8 bases, with 13 bases sitting between them. The CDR3 sequence is 15 residues long. CDR1 is MNHEY and CDR2 is SMNVEV in the germline V gene (reference sequence). CDR3 nucleotide sequence: TGTGCCAGCAGTTTAGGAGGGGTTTATGATTCACCCCTCCACTTT. As protein: CASSLGGVYDSPLHF.

The rearrangement joins TRBV4-1 to TRBJ2-7; 7 bases align to TRBD1. Germline loops: CDR1 MGHRA, CDR2 YSYEKL. The CDR3 consists of 14 residues. V shed 0 bases, J shed 5 bases, and the junction held 4 bases outside the gene matches. The CDR3 DNA sequence: TGCGCCAGCAGCCAAGAACAGGGGTTCGACGAGCAGTACTTC. Translating gives CASSQEQGFDEQYF.

The chain employs TRBV11-2 and TRBJ1-1; no definite D call. Between the trimmed V and J ends, which lost 5 bases and 2 bases, there was a span of 6 bases. The CDR3 length is 12 residues. Germline V gene data show CDR1 as SGHAT and CDR2 as FQNNGV. CDR3 in amino acids: CASSPINTEAFF. CDR3 DNA: TGTGCCAGCAGCCCCATTAACACTGAAGCTTTCTTT.

The rearrangement uses TRBV5-6 and TRBJ2-7; 8 bases agree with TRBD2. The CDR3 contains 14 residues. CDR1 is SGHDT, CDR2 YYEEEE, per germline. The junction had 6 bases not matched to a gene; V was cut back by 3 bases and J by 4 bases. In nucleotides, the CDR3 is TGTGCCAGCAGCTCGGGCGGGAGGTGGTACGAGCAGTACTTC. It translates to CASSSGGRWYEQYF. Full variable domain (missing parts from reference TRBV5-6 and TRBJ2-7): DAGVTQSPTHLIKTRGQQVTLRCSPKSGHDTVSWYQQALGQGPQFIFQYYEEEERQRGNFPDRFSGHQFPNYSSELNVNALLLGDSALYLCASSSGGRWYEQYFGPGTRLTVT.

DNA of the CDR3: TGTGCCAGCAGCGAGGGACAGGGGGTTTTCTACGAGCAGTACTTC. Translating gives CASSEGQGVFYEQYF. The J gene is TRBJ2-7, the V gene TRBV5-6; 11 bases match TRBD1. The CDR3 is made up of 15 amino acids. CDR1 SGHDT and CDR2 YYEEEE come from the germline V gene. J gave up 3 bases and V 4 bases, and 6 bases lay outside the gene matches.

This clone was seen only a few times. The CDR3 is CASSQAYRSNQPQHF. As DNA, the CDR3 is TGTGCCAGCAGCCAAGCCTACAGAAGCAATCAGCCCCAGCATTTT. The chain recombines TRBV4-2 with TRBJ1-5; D is unresolved. The CDR3 spans 15 residues. Germline V CDR1 and CDR2: LGHNA, YNFKEQ. V was trimmed by 1 base and J by 1 base, leaving 8 bases between them.

This clone was seen a single time. The V and J genes are TRBV2 and TRBJ1-1, with D possibly TRBD1 on 6 matching bases. The germline V and J ends were trimmed by 6 bases and 1 base, with 9 bases remaining between them. Germline V gives CDR1 SNHLY, CDR2 FYNNEI. The CDR3 is 13 residues long. CDR3 region: CASRRTENTEAFF. In DNA, the CDR3 is TGTGCCAGCAGGAGGACAGAGAACACTGAAGCTTTCTTT.

The CDR3 protein is CASSFQGDQHF. The CDR3 bases are TGTGCCAGCAGTTTTCAGGGCGACCAGCATTTT. J is TRBJ1-5 and V is TRBV12-3 or TRBV12-4; possible D gene TRBD1, 5 bases. The germline V and J ends were trimmed by 3 bases and 12 bases, with 9 bases remaining between them. CDR3 length: 11 residues.

The DNA for the CDR3 is TGTGCCAGCAGCGAGACCCCAGGGAGGGATCAGCCCCAGCATTTT. Amino acids: CASSETPGRDQPQHF. The rearrangement joins TRBV9 to TRBJ1-5; D is perhaps TRBD1 (5 bases). CDR3 length equals 15 residues. CDR1 and CDR2 (germline): SGDLS, YYNGEE. The V and J ends lost 3 bases and 5 bases respectively, with 15 bases between them. Looking up the rest from reference TRBV9 and TRBJ1-5 gives the full variable domain: DSGVTQTPKHLITATGQRVTLRCSPRSGDLSVYWYQQSLDQGLQFLIQYYNGEERAKGNILERFSAQQFPDLHSELNLSSLELGDSALYFCASSETPGRDQPQHFGDGTRLSIL.

This chain uses TRBV7-9 with TRBJ2-4; D remains ambiguous. The CDR3 loop spans 16 amino acids. Germline V gene sequence: CDR1 SEHNR, CDR2 FQNEAQ (reference sequence). Trimming pared 1 base from V and 5 bases from J, leaving 15 bases between. This chain's CDR3 is CASSLDLSVTQNIQYF. The DNA for the CDR3 is TGTGCCAGCAGCTTAGATCTGAGCGTTACTCAAAACATTCAGTACTTC.

The genes are TRBV10-3 and TRBJ1-6; D is possibly TRBD1 (6 bases). The CDR3 covers 14 residues. Germline values: CDR1 ENHRY, CDR2 SYGVKD. V lost 4 bases and J 7 bases, leaving 11 bases between the germline ends. The CDR3 DNA reads TGTGCCATCAGTGGGGCAGGGGTAAATTCACCCCTCCACTTT. Protein sequence: CAISGAGVNSPLHF.

Only a few counts were recorded for this clone. This chain joins TRBV10-1 and TRBJ2-4, with TRBD1 matching 7 bases. This CDR3 is built from 19 residues. Germline V gene sequence: CDR1 WNHNN, CDR2 SYGVQD (reference sequence). The ends lost 8 bases at V and 0 bases at J; junction bases unmatched: 19. CDR3 region: CASPPDRDKLGLAKNIQYF. CDR3 DNA sequence: TGCGCCAGCCCTCCCGACAGGGACAAGCTAGGTCTAGCCAAAAACATTCAGTACTTC.

The rearrangement joins TRBV19 to TRBJ1-5; a possible D gene is TRBD1 (5 bases). The CDR3 extends over 17 amino acids. CDR1 and CDR2 from the germline V gene are LNHDA and SQIVND (reference sequence). Between the trimmed V and J ends, which lost 5 bases and 6 bases, there was a span of 23 bases. The DNA for the CDR3 is TGTGCCAGTAGTCCAAGTTCGGGACTCCTCCTTGTTCAGCCCCAGCATTTT. It is translated as CASSPSSGLLLVQPQHF.

This chain joins TRBV5-1 and TRBJ1-5; D is unclear. Trimming pared 0 bases from V and 2 bases from J, leaving 9 bases between. The germline gives CDR1 SGHRS, CDR2 YFSETQ. The CDR3 is made up of 15 amino acids. The CDR3 reads CASSLGGLGNQPQHF. The CDR3 coding sequence is TGCGCCAGCAGCTTGGGAGGGTTGGGCAATCAGCCCCAGCATTTT.

The chain links TRBV5-4 to TRBJ2-1; D unresolved. The CDR3 length is 13 residues. Trimming pared 0 bases from V and 5 bases from J, leaving 6 bases between. The germline CDR1 and CDR2 sequences are SGHNT and YYREEE (reference sequence). DNA for the CDR3: TGTGCCAGCAGCTTGGTTTCCAACAATGAGCAGTTCTTC. It codes for CASSLVSNNEQFF. Using reference TRBV5-4 and TRBJ2-1 for the parts outside the CDR3, the full variable domain is ETGVTQSPTHLIKTRGQQVTLRCSSQSGHNTVSWYQQALGQGPQFIFQYYREEENGRGNFPPRFSGLQFPNYSSELNVNALELDDSALYLCASSLVSNNEQFFGPGTRLTVL.

A remark on this clone: The same CDR3 also results from other DNA sequences found in this sample. V gene TRBV28 combines with J gene TRBJ2-7; 11 bases match TRBD1. The CDR3 extends over 14 amino acids. Trimming at V came to 8 bases and at J to 0 bases, leaving 3 bases not matched to a gene. Looked up from germline, CDR1 is MDHEN and CDR2 is SYDVKM. Here the CDR3 reads CASRGTGGSYEQYF. CDR3 sequence (DNA): TGTGCCAGCCGTGGGACAGGGGGCTCCTACGAGCAGTACTTC.

With regard to this clone: A junction boundary mismatches the germline segment, possibly from a read error. The chain uses TRBV18 and TRBJ2-1; 9 nucleotides agree with TRBD2. The CDR3 consists of 18 residues. Germline CDR1 reads KGHSH; CDR2 reads LQKENI. CDR3 residues: CASSTPRGREGLIDEQFF. DNA for the CDR3: TGTGCCAGCTCAACACCTAGAGGGCGGGAGGGCCTCATTGATGAGCAGTTCTTC.

CDR3: CASDSRGGFEDEQYF. CDR3 bases: TGTGCCAGCGACTCTCGGGGAGGTTTTGAGGACGAGCAGTACTTC. V is TRBV7-9 and J is TRBJ2-7; the D gene is possibly TRBD2 (6 bases). The V gene's germline CDR1 is SEHNR and CDR2 FQNEAQ (reference sequence). The CDR3 length is 15 residues. V lost 8 bases and J lost 5, with 22 bases in between. The whole variable domain, remainder taken from reference TRBV7-9 and TRBJ2-7, is DTGVSQNPRHKITKRGQNVTFRCDPISEHNRLYWYRQTLGQGPEFLTYFQNEAQLEKSRLLSDRFSAERPKGSFSTLEIQRTEQGDSAMYLCASDSRGGFEDEQYFGPGTRLTVT.

This clone was recorded only once. The chain combines TRBV6-1 with TRBJ2-5; D ambiguous. This CDR3 comprises 14 residues. The V gene lost 1 base and the J gene lost 2 bases, with 8 bases spanning the gap. Per the germline V gene, CDR1 is MNHNS and CDR2 is SASEGT. The CDR3 nucleotides read TGTGCCAGCAGTGAAGTCTATCGACAAGAGACCCAGTACTTC. Its translation: CASSEVYRQETQYF.